This T cell receptor beta chain comes out of a study of shared clonotypes between healthy human individuals. The V end lost 1 base, the J end lost 6 bases, and 27 bases lay between the germline ends. The germline gives CDR1 LNHDA, CDR2 SQIVND (reference sequence). The CDR3 length is 20 residues. Measured with immunoSEQ multiplex PCR; TCRdb has only the in-frame clones, and not every one. The table includes some 2,500,000 clones, roughly 90% detected once. Sequenced material: naive CD4+ T cells from PBMCs. Subset described: CD45RA+ positively selected. This sequence originates from a man younger than 35 in good health. Some clones in this sample may be carry-over from other donors' samples. The genes are TRBV19 and TRBJ2-2, with D tentatively TRBD1 (6 bases). CDR3 DNA: TGTGCCAGTAGTATAGGAAATACAGGGCAACGGGTTTTCTGGGCCGGGGAGCTGTTTTTT. This translates into CASSIGNTGQRVFWAGELFF.